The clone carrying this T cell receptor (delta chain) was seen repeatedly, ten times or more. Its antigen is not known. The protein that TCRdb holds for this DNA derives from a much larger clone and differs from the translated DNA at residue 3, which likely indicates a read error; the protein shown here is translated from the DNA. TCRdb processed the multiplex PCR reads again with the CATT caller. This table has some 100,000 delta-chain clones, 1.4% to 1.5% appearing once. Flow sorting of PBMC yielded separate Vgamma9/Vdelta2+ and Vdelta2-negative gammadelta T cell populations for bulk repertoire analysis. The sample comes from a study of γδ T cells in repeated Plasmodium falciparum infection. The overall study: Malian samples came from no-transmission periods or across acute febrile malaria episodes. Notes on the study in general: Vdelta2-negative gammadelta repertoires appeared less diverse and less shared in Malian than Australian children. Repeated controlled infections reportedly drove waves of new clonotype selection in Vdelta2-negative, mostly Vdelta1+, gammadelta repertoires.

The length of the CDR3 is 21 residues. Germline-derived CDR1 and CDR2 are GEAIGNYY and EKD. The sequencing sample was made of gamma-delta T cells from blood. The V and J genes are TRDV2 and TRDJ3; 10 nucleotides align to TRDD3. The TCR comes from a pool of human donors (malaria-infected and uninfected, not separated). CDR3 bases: TGTGCCCGTGACACCGGCGGGCTACTGGGGGATCGCGCCTGGGACACCCGACAGATGTTTTTC. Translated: CARDTGGLLGDRAWDTRQMFF.